These 27 T cell receptor beta chains were sequenced from one sample in a study of blood T cell repertoires in COVID-19. Sequenced by immunoSEQ multiplex PCR; TCRdb stores in-frame clones only, minus some. This sample has a few hundred thousand clones, with around 85% found just once. Sequencing used PBMCs or T cells enriched from blood (not recorded which). Receptor source: a middle-aged woman with acute COVID-19.

V and J are TRBV4-1 and TRBJ1-5, with 7 bases matching TRBD1. Germline V CDR1 and CDR2: MGHRA, YSYEKL. Unmatched junction bases numbered 3, after V lost 5 bases and J lost 2 bases. The CDR3 consists of 14 residues. The CDR3 nucleotides are TGCGCCAGCAGCGATACAGGGGGCAATCAGCCCCAGCATTTT. Its translation: CASSDTGGNQPQHF.

The chain couples TRBV7-9 to TRBJ1-1, with 7 bases aligning to TRBD1. With 0 bases clipped from V and 5 bases from J, the junction kept 6 bases outside the gene matches. This CDR3 contains 15 residues. Germline V CDR1 and CDR2: SEHNR, FQNEAQ (reference sequence). The CDR3 is CASSLARGLSTEAFF. The DNA of the CDR3 is TGTGCCAGCAGCTTAGCGAGGGGGCTGTCGACTGAAGCTTTCTTT.

This clone was seen once. CDR3 coding DNA: TGTGCCAGCAGTAGACAGGGGAATCAGCCCCAGCATTTT. Its protein product is CASSRQGNQPQHF. The V gene is TRBV2, the J gene TRBJ1-5; 8 bases align to TRBD1. The CDR3 is 13 residues long. Germline V gives CDR1 SNHLY, CDR2 FYNNEI. V lost 5 bases, J lost 4 bases, and 1 base stayed unmatched.

The V gene is TRBV2, the J gene TRBJ2-7; 9 positions agree with TRBD1. The germline CDR1 and CDR2 sequences are SNHLY and FYNNEI. V lost 4 bases and J lost 7; bases outside the gene matches: 14. The CDR3 runs to 16 residues. CDR3 in amino acids: CASSALRRDRAEEQYF. The CDR3 DNA sequence: TGTGCCAGCAGTGCCCTAAGAAGGGACAGGGCAGAAGAGCAGTACTTC. The whole variable domain, filled in from reference TRBV2 and TRBJ2-7, reads EPEVTQTPSHQVTQMGQEVILRCVPISNHLYFYWYRQILGQKVEFLVSFYNNEISEKSEIFDDQFSVERPDGSNFTLKIRSTKLEDSAMYFCASSALRRDRAEEQYFGPGTRLTVT.

V gene TRBV2 combines with J gene TRBJ2-1; D may be TRBD1 (5 bases). The germline V gene encodes CDR1 SNHLY and CDR2 FYNNEI. CDR3 length: 15 residues. Trimming removed 5 bases at V and 1 base at J, with 12 bases between. Written as DNA, the CDR3 is TGTGCCAGCAGTTCAGGGTTTAGGTCCTACAATGAGCAGTTCTTC. Residues: CASSSGFRSYNEQFF.

This sequence joins TRBV6-5 and TRBJ2-7, with 8 bases lining up with TRBD1. Germline CDR1 and CDR2: MNHEY and SVGAGI. This CDR3 region has 14 residues. After removal of 7 bases from V and 4 bases from J, the junction contained 9 bases not matched to a gene. The CDR3 DNA reads as TGTGCCAGCACCACTGGGGACAGGTTGTACGAGCAGTACTTC. Its translation is CASTTGDRLYEQYF.

With regard to this clone: Different DNA sequences within this sample yield the same CDR3. The gene calls are TRBV7-9 and TRBJ2-7; 9 bases align to TRBD1. The J segment lost 2 bases and the V segment lost 3 bases, leaving 2 bases of the junction unmatched. The CDR3 loop spans 14 amino acids. Germline-derived CDR1 and CDR2 are SEHNR and FQNEAQ (reference sequence). This chain's CDR3 is CASSLGQGTYEQYF. CDR3 in DNA: TGTGCCAGCAGCTTGGGACAGGGAACCTACGAGCAGTACTTC.

In its sample, this clone was seen once. The CDR3 sequence is CASSEGAFLLHSPLHF. The CDR3, as DNA: TGTGCCAGCAGTGAAGGGGCCTTCCTTCTTCATTCACCCCTCCACTTT. The chain links TRBV25-1 to TRBJ1-6, with D possibly being TRBD1 (5 bases). Trimming removed 2 bases from V and 8 bases from J, with 16 bases in between. The CDR3 consists of 16 residues. Germline V gives CDR1 MGHDK, CDR2 SYGVNS.

V and J are TRBV7-9 and TRBJ1-5; 8 bases are shared with TRBD1. After removal of 5 bases from V and 3 bases from J, the junction contained 6 bases not matched to a gene. The germline CDR1 and CDR2 sequences are SEHNR and FQNEAQ (reference sequence). The CDR3 has 15 residues. CDR3 bases: TGTGCCAGCAGCATAGGGACAGGAATCAATCAGCCCCAGCATTTT. Its protein is CASSIGTGINQPQHF.

The chain has TRBV7-2 and TRBJ1-1, with a tentative D call TRBD1 (5 bases). The ends were cut back, 1 base at V and 1 base at J, with 10 bases in the middle. There are 15 residues in the CDR3. CDR1 and CDR2 from the germline V gene are SGHTA and FQGNSA. The CDR3 loop is CASSLDRRENTEAFF. Here the CDR3 DNA reads TGTGCCAGCAGCTTAGACCGCAGGGAGAACACTGAAGCTTTCTTT. The whole variable domain, remainder taken from reference TRBV7-2 and TRBJ1-1, is GAGVSQSPSNKVTEKGKDVELRCDPISGHTALYWYRQSLGQGLEFLIYFQGNSAPDKSGLPSDRFSAERTGGSVSTLTIQRTQQEDSAVYLCASSLDRRENTEAFFGQGTRLTVV.

The CDR3 loop reads CASSDGLAGGGPYNEQFF. CDR3 in DNA: TGTGCCAGCAGTGACGGGCTAGCGGGGGGGGGTCCCTACAATGAGCAGTTCTTC. This chain connects TRBV2 to TRBJ2-1; 12 positions match TRBD2. The CDR3 length is 18 residues. The V segment lost 3 bases and the J segment 2 bases; nucleotides outside the gene matches: 8. Germline-derived CDR1 and CDR2 are SNHLY and FYNNEI.

This chain joins TRBV7-2 and TRBJ2-7; TRBD2 might be the D (5 bases). Germline V gene data show CDR1 as SGHTA and CDR2 as FQGNSA. The germline V and J ends were trimmed by 2 bases and 2 bases, with 16 bases remaining between them. The CDR3 has 16 residues. CDR3: CASSLPREEDTYEQYF. The CDR3 nucleotides are TGTGCCAGCAGCTTACCACGAGAGGAGGATACCTACGAGCAGTACTTC.

The V and J genes are TRBV18 and TRBJ1-1, with D unresolved. V dropped 2 bases and J dropped 7 bases, with 11 bases sitting between them. Per the germline V gene, CDR1 is KGHSH and CDR2 is LQKENI. CDR3 length: 13 amino acids. The CDR3 coding sequence is TGTGCCAGCTCACCAAATGACCGGGGTGAAGCTTTCTTT. It translates to CASSPNDRGEAFF. The full variable domain, its missing parts supplied by reference TRBV18 and TRBJ1-1, is NAGVMQNPRHLVRRRGQEARLRCSPMKGHSHVYWYRQLPEEGLKFMVYLQKENIIDESGMPKERFSAEFPKEGPSILRIQQVVRGDSAAYFCASSPNDRGEAFFGQGTRLTVV.

The chain recombines TRBV11-2 with TRBJ2-1; possible D gene TRBD1, 7 bases. The CDR3 has 13 residues. Between the trimmed V and J ends, which lost 5 bases and 10 bases, there was a span of 15 bases. In germline, CDR1 is SGHAT, CDR2 FQNNGV. The CDR3 DNA is TGTGCCAGCAGCCCACCCAGGGGGGTGGAGCAGTTCTTC. It codes for CASSPPRGVEQFF.

This clone was picked up one time. The genes are TRBV5-4 and TRBJ1-4; 9 nucleotides align to TRBD1. V shed 4 bases and J 6 bases; nucleotides not matched to a gene: 10. Germline V gene lookup returns CDR1 SGHNT and CDR2 YYREEE (reference sequence). The CDR3 is 16 amino acids. The DNA of the CDR3 is TGTGCCAGCAGCCCGGGGGGGACAGGGAGGCATGAAAAACTGTTTTTT. This encodes CASSPGGTGRHEKLFF.

The V and J genes are TRBV28 and TRBJ1-3, with 7 bases that match TRBD1. Germline CDR1 reads MDHEN; CDR2 reads SYDVKM. V shed 9 bases, J shed 6 bases, and the junction held 8 bases outside the gene matches. There are 13 residues in the CDR3. CDR3 sequence reads: CASRDSSKNTIYF. The CDR3 nucleotides are TGTGCCAGTCGGGACAGCTCAAAAAACACCATATATTTT.

The rearrangement links TRBV14 to TRBJ1-1, with D hard to call. This CDR3 has 14 residues. V was clipped by 1 base and J by 6 bases, with 12 bases between them. Germline V lookup: CDR1 SGHDN, CDR2 FVKESK. This CDR3 reads CASSQVVGLPEAFF. As DNA, the CDR3 is TGTGCCAGCAGCCAAGTCGTTGGGCTACCTGAAGCTTTCTTT.

The V call is TRBV6-5, the J call TRBJ2-7; D may be TRBD2 (6 bases). Trimming cost V 7 bases and J 10 bases, with 17 bases left between them. CDR3 size: 12 residues. Germline V gene data show CDR1 as MNHEY and CDR2 as SVGAGI. CDR3 nucleotides: TGTGCCAGCAACCCACGAGCGGGCGCACAGTACTTC. Protein sequence: CASNPRAGAQYF.

The genes are TRBV2 and TRBJ1-2; possibly TRBD1 for D (6 bases). CDR1 and CDR2 from the germline V gene are SNHLY and FYNNEI. Trimming took 4 bases from V and 13 from J, leaving 10 bases between them. The CDR3 is made up of 10 amino acids. CDR3 nucleotides: TGTGCCAGCAGTGTGGGGGCTCGCACCTTC. Translated, it gives CASSVGARTF.

The chain couples TRBV7-9 to TRBJ1-4, with 9 bases that match TRBD1. CDR1 is SEHNR, CDR2 FQNEAQ, per germline (reference sequence). The trim removed 4 bases at V and 5 bases at J, leaving 8 bases unmatched. The CDR3 is 16 residues long. CDR3 loop: CASSSRGQGMNEKLFF. As DNA, the CDR3 is TGTGCCAGCAGCTCTCGGGGACAGGGTATGAATGAAAAACTGTTTTTT.

The chain is built from TRBV19 and TRBJ1-6; possible D gene TRBD1, 6 bases. Looked up from germline, CDR1 is LNHDA and CDR2 is SQIVND (reference sequence). V gave up 3 bases and J gave up 10 bases, with 13 bases separating them. CDR3 size: 14 residues. CDR3 region: CASSMVRGESPLHF. CDR3 nucleotides: TGTGCCAGTAGTATGGTCAGGGGAGAGTCACCCCTCCACTTT.

The chain uses TRBV27 and TRBJ2-3; 10 bases are a match to TRBD1. The CDR3 totals 15 residues. The germline V gene has CDR1 MNHEY and CDR2 SMNVEV (reference sequence). With V trimmed by 5 bases and J by 3 bases, 5 bases remained unmatched. CDR3 sequence reads: CASSPGTGVTDTQYF. CDR3 nucleotides: TGTGCCAGCAGTCCGGGGACAGGGGTGACAGATACGCAGTATTTT.

Turning to this clone: The same CDR3 is also encoded by other DNA sequences in this sample. V gene TRBV5-1 combines with J gene TRBJ1-1, with D hard to call. Germline V CDR1 and CDR2: SGHRS, YFSETQ. CDR3 length: 13 residues. V shed 5 bases and J shed 1 base, with 9 bases lying between them. The CDR3 DNA reads as TGCGCCAGCAGTCTCGCAGAGAACACTGAAGCTTTCTTT. Translation gives CASSLAENTEAFF.

The chain joins TRBV19 to TRBJ2-6, with 7 bases lining up with TRBD1. The CDR3 runs 14 residues. Trimming at V came to 8 bases and at J to 1 base, leaving 2 bases not matched to a gene. CDR1 is LNHDA, CDR2 SQIVND, per germline (reference sequence). The CDR3 loop is CASGDRSGANVLTF. In nucleotides, the CDR3 is TGTGCCAGTGGGGACAGATCTGGGGCCAACGTCCTGACTTTC.

This clone was detected a few times. The chain links TRBV6-4 to TRBJ2-3; D uncertain. The V end was cut by 0 bases, the J end by 4 bases, with 8 bases between. The CDR3 runs to 14 residues. Germline values: CDR1 MRHNA, CDR2 SNTAGT. The CDR3, as DNA: TGTGCCAGCAGTGACTCGTCGTCAGCAGATACGCAGTATTTT. Its protein is CASSDSSSADTQYF.

This clone has only one observation. The chain carries TRBV3-1 (or the pseudogene TRBV3-2) and TRBJ2-1; D might be TRBD1 (6 bases). Germline CDR1 and CDR2: LGHDT and YNNKEL (reference sequence). The V and J ends lost 4 bases and 8 bases respectively, with 15 bases between them. This CDR3 comprises 14 residues. The CDR3 DNA reads TGTGCCAGCAGCCGCAGGGGTCGAATCGATGAGCAGTTCTTC. Translating it yields CASSRRGRIDEQFF.

About this clone itself: Other nucleotide sequences in the sample specify the same CDR3. The rearrangement joins TRBV18 to TRBJ1-4; D remains ambiguous. CDR1 KGHSH and CDR2 LQKENI come from the germline V gene. Trimming pared 3 bases from V and 0 bases from J, leaving 11 bases between. The CDR3 has 16 amino acids. As DNA, the CDR3 is TGTGCCAGCTCACCCCATAGAGTGGCAACTAATGAAAAACTGTTTTTT. Amino acids: CASSPHRVATNEKLFF.